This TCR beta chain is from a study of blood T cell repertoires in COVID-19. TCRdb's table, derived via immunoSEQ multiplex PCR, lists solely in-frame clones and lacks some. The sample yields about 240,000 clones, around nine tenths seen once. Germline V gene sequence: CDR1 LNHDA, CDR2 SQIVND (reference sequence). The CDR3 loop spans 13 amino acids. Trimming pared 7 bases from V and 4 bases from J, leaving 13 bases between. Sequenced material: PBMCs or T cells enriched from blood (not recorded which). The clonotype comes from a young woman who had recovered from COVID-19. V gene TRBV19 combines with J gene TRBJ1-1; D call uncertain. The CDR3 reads CASKSLEVTEAFF. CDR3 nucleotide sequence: TGTGCCAGTAAGAGCTTGGAGGTCACTGAAGCTTTCTTT.